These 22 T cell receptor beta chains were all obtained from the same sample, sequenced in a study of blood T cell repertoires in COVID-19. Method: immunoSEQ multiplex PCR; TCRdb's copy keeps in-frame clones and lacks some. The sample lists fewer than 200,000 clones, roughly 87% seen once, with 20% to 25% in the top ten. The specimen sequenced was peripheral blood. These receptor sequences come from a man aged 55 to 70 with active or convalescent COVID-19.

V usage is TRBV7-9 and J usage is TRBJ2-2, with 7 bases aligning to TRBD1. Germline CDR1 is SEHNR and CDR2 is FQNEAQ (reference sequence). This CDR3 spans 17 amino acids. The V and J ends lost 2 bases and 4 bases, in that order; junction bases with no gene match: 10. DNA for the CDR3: TGTGCCAGCAGCTTAAAGAGGGGGCCCCGGTCCACCGGGGAGCTGTTTTTT. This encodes CASSLKRGPRSTGELFF.

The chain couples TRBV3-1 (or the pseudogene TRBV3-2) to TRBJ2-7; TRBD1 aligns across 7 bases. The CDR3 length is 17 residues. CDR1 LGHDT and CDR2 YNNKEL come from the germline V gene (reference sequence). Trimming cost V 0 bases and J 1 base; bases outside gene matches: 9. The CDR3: CASSQDYRGVVSYEQYF. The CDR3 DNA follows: TGTGCCAGCAGCCAAGATTACAGGGGAGTAGTGTCCTACGAGCAGTACTTC.

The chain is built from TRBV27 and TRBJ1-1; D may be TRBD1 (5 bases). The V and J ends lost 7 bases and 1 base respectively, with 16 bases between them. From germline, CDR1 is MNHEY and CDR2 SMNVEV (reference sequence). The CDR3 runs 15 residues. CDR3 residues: CASTLRAGWNTEAFF. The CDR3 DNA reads TGTGCCAGCACCCTCAGGGCGGGATGGAACACTGAAGCTTTCTTT.

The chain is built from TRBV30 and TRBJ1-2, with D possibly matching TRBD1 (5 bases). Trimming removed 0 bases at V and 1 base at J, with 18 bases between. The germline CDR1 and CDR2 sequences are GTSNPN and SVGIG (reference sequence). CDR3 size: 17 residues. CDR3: CAWSVPPPRTLNYGYTF. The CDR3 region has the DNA TGTGCCTGGAGTGTCCCACCCCCTCGGACACTTAACTATGGCTACACCTTC.

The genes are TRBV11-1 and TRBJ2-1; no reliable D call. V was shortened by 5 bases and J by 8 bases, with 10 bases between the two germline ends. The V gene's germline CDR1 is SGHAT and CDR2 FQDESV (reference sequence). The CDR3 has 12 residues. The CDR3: CASSRVYDEQFF. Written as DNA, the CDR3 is TGTGCCAGCAGCCGGGTTTATGATGAGCAGTTCTTC. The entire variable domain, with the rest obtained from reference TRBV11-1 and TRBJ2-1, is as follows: EAEVAQSPRYKITEKSQAVAFWCDPISGHATLYWYRQILGQGPELLVQFQDESVVDDSQLPKDRFSAERLKGVDSTLKIQPAELGDSAMYLCASSRVYDEQFFGPGTRLTVL.

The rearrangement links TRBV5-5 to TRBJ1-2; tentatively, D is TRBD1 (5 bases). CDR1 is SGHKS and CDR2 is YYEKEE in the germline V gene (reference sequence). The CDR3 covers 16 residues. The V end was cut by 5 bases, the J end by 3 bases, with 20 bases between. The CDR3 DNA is TGTGCCAGCAGTAGGCCTCAGGGTATGCTGGACTATGGCTACACCTTC. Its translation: CASSRPQGMLDYGYTF.

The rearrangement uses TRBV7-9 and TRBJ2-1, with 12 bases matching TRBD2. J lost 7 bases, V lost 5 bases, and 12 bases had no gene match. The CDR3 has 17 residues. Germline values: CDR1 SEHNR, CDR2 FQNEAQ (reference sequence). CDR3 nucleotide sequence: TGTGCCAGCAGCCCCCGGGGGGCTAGCGGGGGGGCGAATGAGCAGTTCTTC. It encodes CASSPRGASGGANEQFF.

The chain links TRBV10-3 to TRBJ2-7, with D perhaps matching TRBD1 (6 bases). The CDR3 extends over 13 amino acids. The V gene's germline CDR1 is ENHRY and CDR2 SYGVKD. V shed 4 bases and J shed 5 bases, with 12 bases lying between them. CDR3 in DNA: TGTGCCATCAGTGGACTGGGGGCCGACGAGCAGTACTTC. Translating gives CAISGLGADEQYF.

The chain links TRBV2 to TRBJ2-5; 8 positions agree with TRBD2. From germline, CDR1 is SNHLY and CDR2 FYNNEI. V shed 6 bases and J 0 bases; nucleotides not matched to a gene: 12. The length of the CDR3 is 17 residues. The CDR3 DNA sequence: TGTGCCAGCAGACCCCCCCCCAGCGGGGGCAACCAAGAGACCCAGTACTTC. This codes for CASRPPPSGGNQETQYF.

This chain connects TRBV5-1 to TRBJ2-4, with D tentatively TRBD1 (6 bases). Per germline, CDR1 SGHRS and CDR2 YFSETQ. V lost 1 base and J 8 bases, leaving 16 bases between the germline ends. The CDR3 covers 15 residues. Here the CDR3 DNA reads TGCGCCAGCAGCTTGACAGGGATTAGGGTGGACATTCAGTACTTC. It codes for CASSLTGIRVDIQYF.

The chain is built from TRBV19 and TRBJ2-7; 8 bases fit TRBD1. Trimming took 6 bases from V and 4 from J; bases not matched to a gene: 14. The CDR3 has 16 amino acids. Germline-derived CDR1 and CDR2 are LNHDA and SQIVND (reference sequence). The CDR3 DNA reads TGTGCCAGTAGCGGATTCAGGACAGGGAAGGTGTACGAGCAGTACTTC. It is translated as CASSGFRTGKVYEQYF.

CDR3 region: CASSLGHRGNSPLHF. CDR3 nucleotides: TGTGCCAGCAGCTTAGGGCACAGGGGAAATTCACCCCTCCACTTT. The chain employs TRBV11-2 and TRBJ1-6; 7 bases map to TRBD1. Unmatched junction bases numbered 4, after V lost 1 base and J lost 7 bases. The CDR3 extends over 15 amino acids. Germline loops: CDR1 SGHAT, CDR2 FQNNGV.

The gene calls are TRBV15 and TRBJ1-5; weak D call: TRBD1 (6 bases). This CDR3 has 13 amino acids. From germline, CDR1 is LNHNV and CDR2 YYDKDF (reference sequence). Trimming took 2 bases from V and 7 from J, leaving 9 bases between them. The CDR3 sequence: CATSRQGWQPQHF. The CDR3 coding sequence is TGTGCCACCAGCAGACAGGGGTGGCAGCCCCAGCATTTT.

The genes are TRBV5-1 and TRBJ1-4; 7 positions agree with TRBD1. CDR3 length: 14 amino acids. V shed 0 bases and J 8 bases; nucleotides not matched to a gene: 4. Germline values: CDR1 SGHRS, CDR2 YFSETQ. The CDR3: CASSLEGAREKLFF. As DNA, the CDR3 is TGCGCCAGCAGCTTGGAGGGGGCCAGGGAAAAACTGTTTTTT.

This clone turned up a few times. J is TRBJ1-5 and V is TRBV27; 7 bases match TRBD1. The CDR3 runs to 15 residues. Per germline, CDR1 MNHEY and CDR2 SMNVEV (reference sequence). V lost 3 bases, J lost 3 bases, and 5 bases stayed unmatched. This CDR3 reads CASSFEGQHNQPQHF. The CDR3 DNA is TGTGCCAGCAGTTTTGAGGGACAGCACAATCAGCCCCAGCATTTT.

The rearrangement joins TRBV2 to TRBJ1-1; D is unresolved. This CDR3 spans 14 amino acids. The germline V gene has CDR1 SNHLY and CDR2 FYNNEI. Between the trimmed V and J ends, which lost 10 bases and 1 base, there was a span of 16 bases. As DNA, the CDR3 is TGTGCCATCACGAACTGGAGGGAGAACACTGAAGCTTTCTTT. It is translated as CAITNWRENTEAFF.

The CDR3 nucleotides are TGTGCCATCAGTGAGTCGCGGGGGACGGAGACCCAGTACTTC. Translation gives CAISESRGTETQYF. This chain uses TRBV10-3 with TRBJ2-5; 7 nucleotides line up with TRBD2. Germline V gene sequence: CDR1 ENHRY, CDR2 SYGVKD. J gave up 5 bases and V 0 bases, and 3 bases lay outside the gene matches. This CDR3 is 14 amino acids long.

The CDR3 DNA sequence: TGTGCCACCAGTAAGGGGGATGGAAACACCATATATTTT. As protein: CATSKGDGNTIYF. This chain joins TRBV24-1 and TRBJ1-3; TRBD1 is a possible D gene (6 bases). Germline V gene data show CDR1 as KGHDR and CDR2 as SFDVKD. Trimming removed 6 bases from V and 3 bases from J, with 8 bases in between. There are 13 residues in the CDR3.

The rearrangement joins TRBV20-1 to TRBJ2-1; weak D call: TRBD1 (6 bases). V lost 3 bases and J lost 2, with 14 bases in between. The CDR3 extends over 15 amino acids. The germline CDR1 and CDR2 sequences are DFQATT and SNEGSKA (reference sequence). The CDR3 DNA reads TGCAGTGCTAGTCCTCCCGGGACACCCTACAATGAGCAGTTCTTC. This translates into CSASPPGTPYNEQFF.

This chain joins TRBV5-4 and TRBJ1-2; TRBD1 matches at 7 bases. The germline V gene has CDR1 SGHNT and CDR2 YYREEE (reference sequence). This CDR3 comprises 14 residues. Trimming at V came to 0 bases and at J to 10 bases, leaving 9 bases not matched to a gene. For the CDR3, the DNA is TGTGCCAGCAGCTTGGAGAGGGCAGGGGGAGTCTACACCTTC. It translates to CASSLERAGGVYTF.

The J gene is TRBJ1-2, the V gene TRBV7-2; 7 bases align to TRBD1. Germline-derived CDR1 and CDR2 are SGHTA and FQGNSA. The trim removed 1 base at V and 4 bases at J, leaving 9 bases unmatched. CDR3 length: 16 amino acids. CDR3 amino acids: CASSLEGGPTGYGYTF. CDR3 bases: TGTGCCAGCAGCTTAGAAGGGGGCCCTACAGGCTATGGCTACACCTTC. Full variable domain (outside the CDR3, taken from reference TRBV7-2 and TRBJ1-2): GAGVSQSPSNKVTEKGKDVELRCDPISGHTALYWYRQSLGQGLEFLIYFQGNSAPDKSGLPSDRFSAERTGGSVSTLTIQRTQQEDSAVYLCASSLEGGPTGYGYTFGSGTRLTVV.

The CDR3 protein is CASSQTGGTGYNEQFF. The CDR3 DNA follows: TGTGCCAGCAGCCAGACTGGGGGGACTGGGTACAATGAGCAGTTCTTC. The chain joins TRBV7-3 to TRBJ2-1; D possibly corresponds to TRBD2 (6 bases). The germline V and J ends were trimmed by 5 bases and 4 bases, with 18 bases remaining between them. Germline CDR1 SGHTA, CDR2 FQGTGA. This CDR3 has 16 amino acids.